The rows below give T cell receptor beta chains drawn from one sample of a study of neoadjuvant nivolumab and ipilimumab in lung cancer. This table comes from immunoSEQ multiplex PCR, and its TCRdb copy is limited to in-frame clones, with some not included. The sample shows more than 25,000 clones, 76% of them seen only once. The sequencing used tumor tissue, collected after neoadjuvant nivolumab, alone or with ipilimumab, at or shortly before surgery. These receptors all come from an adult with non-small cell lung cancer. The CDR3 runs from the conserved cysteine through the conserved F or W. D genes are given only for firm matches. Rows may omit the clone size; those that give it use once, few, many or a size class.

TRBV11-2,TRBJ1-3,.,.,CASSFQSPRSGNTIYF,TGTGCCAGCAGCTTCCAGTCTCCGCGCTCTGGAAACACCATATATTTT
TRBV27,TRBJ1-6,medium-sized,TRBD1,CASSSLDRDYSPLHF,TGTGCCAGCAGTTCCCTCGACAGGGATTATTCACCCCTCCACTTT
TRBV30,TRBJ2-3,once,.,CAWSPPRGAALTDTQYF,TGTGCCTGGAGTCCCCCTAGGGGAGCCGCCCTGACAGATACGCAGTATTTT
TRBV5-1,TRBJ1-6,once,TRBD1,CASSSGGTGNSPLHF,TGCGCCAGCAGCTCCGGCGGGACAGGGAATTCACCCCTCCACTTT
TRBV7-2,TRBJ2-3,.,TRBD2,CASSTRLAGDVGDTQYF,TGTGCCAGCAGCACGCGTCTAGCGGGGGATGTTGGAGATACGCAGTATTTT
TRBV5-1,TRBJ2-3,.,.,CASSLGGSGDTQYF,TGCGCCAGCAGCTTGGGGGGGAGCGGAGATACGCAGTATTTT
TRBV7-8,TRBJ2-6,.,TRBD2,CASSNLAGFSGANVLTF,TGTGCCAGCAGCAATTTAGCGGGGTTCTCTGGGGCCAACGTCCTGACTTTC
TRBV5-1,TRBJ2-5,.,.,CASSLEGETQYF,TGCGCCAGCAGCTTGGAAGGGGAGACCCAGTACTTC
TRBV18,TRBJ2-1,.,.,CASSPLAGGNHEQFF,TGTGCCAGCTCACCCCTGGCAGGGGGGAACCATGAGCAGTTCTTC
TRBV2,TRBJ2-5,.,TRBD2,CASSFSGGAETQYF,TGTGCCAGCAGTTTTAGCGGGGGGGCAGAGACCCAGTACTTC
TRBV6-1,TRBJ2-5,.,TRBD2,CASSALGLAGQETQYF,TGTGCCAGCAGTGCCTTGGGACTAGCGGGACAAGAGACCCAGTACTTC
TRBV4-1,TRBJ2-7,.,.,CASSLRQGPYEQYF,TGCGCCAGCAGCCTCCGCCAGGGTCCCTACGAGCAGTACTTC
TRBV18,TRBJ2-1,.,TRBD2,CASSPQLAGVNEQFF,TGTGCCAGCTCACCACAACTAGCGGGGGTCAATGAGCAGTTCTTC
TRBV5-6,TRBJ2-3,.,.,CASSLGLGTDTQYF,TGTGCCAGCAGCTTGGGGCTTGGCACAGATACGCAGTATTTT
TRBV18,TRBJ1-2,medium-sized,.,CASSRGNYGYTF,TGTGCCAGCTCACGCGGTAACTATGGCTACACCTTC